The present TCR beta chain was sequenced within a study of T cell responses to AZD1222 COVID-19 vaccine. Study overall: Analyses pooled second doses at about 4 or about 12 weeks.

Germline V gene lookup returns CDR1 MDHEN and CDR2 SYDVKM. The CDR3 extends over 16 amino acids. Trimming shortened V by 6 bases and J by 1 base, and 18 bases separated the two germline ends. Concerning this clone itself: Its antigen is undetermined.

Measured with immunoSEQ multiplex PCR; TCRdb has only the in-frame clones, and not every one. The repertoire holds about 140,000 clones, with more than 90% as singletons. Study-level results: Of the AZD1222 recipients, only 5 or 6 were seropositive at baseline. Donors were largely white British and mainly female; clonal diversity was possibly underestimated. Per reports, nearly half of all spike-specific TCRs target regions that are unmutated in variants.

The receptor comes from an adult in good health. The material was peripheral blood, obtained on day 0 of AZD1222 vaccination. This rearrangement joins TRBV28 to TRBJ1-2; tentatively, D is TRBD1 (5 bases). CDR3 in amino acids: CASSTHPGRINYGYTF. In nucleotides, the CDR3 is TGTGCCAGCAGCACCCACCCGGGACGGATTAACTATGGCTACACCTTC.